The 21 T cell receptor beta chains given below trace back to one sample, sequenced in a study of blood T cell repertoires in COVID-19. Assay: immunoSEQ multiplex PCR; the TCRdb copy retains only in-frame clones and omits some. Of roughly 230,000 clones detected, approximately 86% appear once; the ten largest clones hold 5.5% to 7.5%. The sequenced material came from peripheral blood. These TCRs come from a woman aged 60-70 years with active or convalescent COVID-19.

This clone occurred once. The gene calls are TRBV10-3 and TRBJ2-3, with 10 bases lining up with TRBD2. Germline CDR1 reads ENHRY; CDR2 reads SYGVKD. The CDR3 runs 13 residues. V was clipped by 7 bases and J by 6 bases; unmatched bases: 4. This chain's CDR3 is CAITRTSGDTQYF. CDR3 in DNA: TGTGCCATCACCCGGACTAGCGGTGATACGCAGTATTTT.

The V and J genes are TRBV19 and TRBJ2-3; 8 bases are a match to TRBD2. Germline V gene lookup returns CDR1 LNHDA and CDR2 SQIVND (reference sequence). The CDR3 length is 17 residues. Trimming cost V 3 bases and J 3 bases; bases outside gene matches: 11. The CDR3 spells CASSIGGGPGGTDTQYF. The CDR3 region has the DNA TGTGCCAGTAGTATTGGCGGGGGACCGGGAGGGACAGATACGCAGTATTTT.

The genes are TRBV19 and TRBJ2-3; 11 bases are a match to TRBD2. Germline assignment: CDR1 LNHDA and CDR2 SQIVND (reference sequence). V lost 6 bases, J lost 1 base, and 3 bases stayed unmatched. CDR3 size: 15 residues. The DNA of the CDR3 is TGTGCCAGTAGCGTTAGCGGGGGGGGCACAGATACGCAGTATTTT. Protein product: CASSVSGGGTDTQYF. The full variable domain, in which reference TRBV19 and TRBJ2-3 provide the parts outside the CDR3, is DGGITQSPKYLFRKEGQNVTLSCEQNLNHDAMYWYRQDPGQGLRLIYYSQIVNDFQKGDIAEGYSVSREKKESFPLTVTSAQKNPTAFYLCASSVSGGGTDTQYFGPGTRLTVL.

The chain uses TRBV5-5 and TRBJ1-1; D not certain. Between the trimmed V and J ends, which lost 2 bases and 0 bases, there was a span of 14 bases. The CDR3 totals 16 residues. CDR1 SGHKS and CDR2 YYEKEE come from the germline V gene (reference sequence). The CDR3 is CASSFASGFMNTEAFF. As DNA, the CDR3 is TGTGCCAGCAGCTTCGCCAGCGGCTTCATGAACACTGAAGCTTTCTTT.

In this sample, this clone turned up once. The chain links TRBV7-9 to TRBJ2-5; 10 bases align to TRBD2. Losses at the gene ends were 4 bases for V and 4 bases for J; bases not matched to a gene: 3. The length of the CDR3 is 14 residues. CDR1 and CDR2 (germline): SEHNR, FQNEAQ (reference sequence). CDR3 amino acids: CASSSVAGGETQYF. CDR3 bases: TGTGCCAGCAGCTCCGTAGCGGGGGGAGAGACCCAGTACTTC.

The chain joins TRBV2 to TRBJ1-3, with no clear D. Trimming cost V 4 bases and J 0 bases, with 13 bases left between them. The CDR3 totals 16 residues. The germline gives CDR1 SNHLY, CDR2 FYNNEI. Here the CDR3 DNA reads TGTGCCAGCAGTGGACTAAGGGCCCTCTCTGGAAACACCATATATTTT. Protein product: CASSGLRALSGNTIYF.

This clone has only one observation. The chain employs TRBV6-5 and TRBJ2-7; D is perhaps TRBD2 (6 bases). V lost 7 bases to trimming and J lost 0 bases, with 13 bases between them. The CDR3 has 14 amino acids. The germline V gene encodes CDR1 MNHEY and CDR2 SVGAGI. The CDR3 nucleotides read TGTGCCAGCACTCCCCGGGGGACCTCCTACGAGCAGTACTTC. Residues: CASTPRGTSYEQYF.

The chain has TRBV5-5 and TRBJ1-4; TRBD1 is a possible D gene (6 bases). Germline V gene data show CDR1 as SGHKS and CDR2 as YYEKEE (reference sequence). There are 15 residues in the CDR3. The V gene lost 1 base and the J gene lost 2 bases, with 9 bases spanning the gap. The DNA for the CDR3 is TGTGCCAGCAGCTTGTTCAGGGGCACTAATGAAAAACTGTTTTTT. Translated: CASSLFRGTNEKLFF.

The rearrangement links TRBV18 to TRBJ1-3, with no clear D. CDR3 size: 16 residues. Germline V lookup: CDR1 KGHSH, CDR2 LQKENI. With 2 bases removed from V and 0 bases from J, the gap between germline ends came to 11 bases. CDR3 in DNA: TGTGCCAGCTCACCAAATCCGGGTGCCTCTGGAAACACCATATATTTT. Protein product: CASSPNPGASGNTIYF.

This clone was observed once. The chain recombines TRBV27 with TRBJ2-3; 8 bases fit TRBD1. CDR3 length equals 16 residues. J lost 2 bases, V lost 6 bases, and 10 bases had no gene match. Germline V gene sequence: CDR1 MNHEY, CDR2 SMNVEV (reference sequence). The CDR3 bases are TGTGCCAGCAGAACCAACAGGGGGTACCACACAGATACGCAGTATTTT. Translated: CASRTNRGYHTDTQYF.

This chain connects TRBV18 to TRBJ2-1, with D tentatively TRBD1 (6 bases). CDR3 length: 16 amino acids. Per germline, CDR1 KGHSH and CDR2 LQKENI. Trimming shortened V by 3 bases and J by 5 bases, and 17 bases separated the two germline ends. CDR3 sequence: CASSPRGRTLDNEQFF. In DNA form, the CDR3 reads TGTGCCAGCTCACCCAGGGGCCGTACACTGGACAATGAGCAGTTCTTC.

This clone occurred a few times. V and J are TRBV5-4 and TRBJ2-4; 10 bases are a match to TRBD1. This CDR3 has 20 amino acids. Trimming at V came to 0 bases and at J to 0 bases, leaving 12 bases not matched to a gene. Looked up from germline, CDR1 is SGHNT and CDR2 is YYREEE (reference sequence). CDR3 sequence (DNA): TGTGCCAGCAGCTTGGCCCGGGGACAGGGGAGATCACTAGCCAAAAACATTCAGTACTTC. Protein sequence: CASSLARGQGRSLAKNIQYF.

The gene calls are TRBV6-5 and TRBJ2-2; TRBD2 matches at 8 bases. V shed 8 bases, J shed 1 base, and the junction held 0 bases outside the gene matches. The V gene's germline CDR1 is MNHEY and CDR2 SVGAGI. This CDR3 is 13 amino acids long. CDR3 in amino acids: CASRGGNTGELFF. CDR3 nucleotides: TGTGCCAGCCGGGGGGGGAACACCGGGGAGCTGTTTTTT.

The rearrangement joins TRBV14 to TRBJ1-5; tentatively, D is TRBD1 (6 bases). The CDR3 has 18 amino acids. Trimming pared 3 bases from V and 1 base from J, leaving 19 bases between. Germline V gives CDR1 SGHDN, CDR2 FVKESK. CDR3: CASSHARKTGTSNQPQHF. CDR3 nucleotide sequence: TGTGCCAGCAGCCACGCGCGGAAGACCGGGACAAGCAATCAGCCCCAGCATTTT. The full variable domain, with the rest looked up from reference TRBV14 and TRBJ1-5, is EAGVTQFPSHSVIEKGQTVTLRCDPISGHDNLYWYRRVMGKEIKFLLHFVKESKQDESGMPNNRFLAERTGGTYSTLKVQPAELEDSGVYFCASSHARKTGTSNQPQHFGDGTRLSIL.

This sequence joins TRBV3-1 (or the pseudogene TRBV3-2) and TRBJ2-6; 8 nucleotides match TRBD1. This CDR3 spans 17 amino acids. Trimming at V came to 0 bases and at J to 3 bases, leaving 4 bases not matched to a gene. Germline loops: CDR1 LGHDT, CDR2 YNNKEL (reference sequence). The CDR3 loop is CASSQDGGTGGANVLTF. Here the CDR3 DNA reads TGTGCCAGCAGCCAAGATGGCGGGACAGGTGGGGCCAACGTCCTGACTTTC.

This chain links TRBV30 with TRBJ2-2, with TRBD1 as a possible D gene (6 bases). Per germline, CDR1 GTSNPN and CDR2 SVGIG (reference sequence). The germline V and J ends were trimmed by 3 bases and 4 bases, with 12 bases remaining between them. CDR3 length: 14 amino acids. CDR3 DNA: TGTGCCTGGAGCGTGGCAGGGGTCACCGGGGAGCTGTTTTTT. It yields the protein CAWSVAGVTGELFF. Full variable domain (missing parts from reference TRBV30 and TRBJ2-2): SQTIHQWPATLVQPVGSPLSLECTVEGTSNPNLYWYRQAAGRGLQLLFYSVGIGQISSEVPQNLSASRPQDRQFILSSKKLLLSDSGFYLCAWSVAGVTGELFFGEGSRLTVL.

The J gene is TRBJ2-3, the V gene TRBV6-4, with 7 positions matching TRBD2. The CDR3 covers 15 residues. Germline V gene sequence: CDR1 MRHNA, CDR2 SNTAGT. Trimming took 3 bases from V and 5 from J; bases not matched to a gene: 8. This CDR3 reads CASSDYAGVRDTQYF. In DNA form, the CDR3 reads TGTGCCAGCAGTGATTACGCGGGGGTGCGAGATACGCAGTATTTT.

The chain carries TRBV10-3 and TRBJ2-5; 12 nucleotides line up with TRBD1. J lost 5 bases, V lost 4 bases, and 11 bases had no gene match. The CDR3 spans 17 residues. Germline assignment: CDR1 ENHRY and CDR2 SYGVKD. The chain's CDR3 is CAISGPNRDRGPETQYF. In DNA, the CDR3 is TGTGCCATCAGTGGCCCGAACCGGGACAGGGGGCCGGAGACCCAGTACTTC.

The rearrangement uses TRBV28 and TRBJ1-4; 8 positions match TRBD1. The trim removed 4 bases at V and 2 bases at J, leaving 3 bases unmatched. CDR1 and CDR2 from the germline V gene are MDHEN and SYDVKM. This CDR3 is built from 15 residues. The CDR3 loop is CASSSRTGTNEKLFF. Here the CDR3 DNA reads TGTGCCAGCAGTTCTAGGACAGGGACTAATGAAAAACTGTTTTTT.

This clone was picked up a small number of times. The chain is built from TRBV10-1 and TRBJ1-1, with 9 bases aligning to TRBD1. The CDR3 is 13 amino acids. The germline V gene has CDR1 WNHNN and CDR2 SYGVQD (reference sequence). With 9 bases clipped from V and 3 bases from J, the junction kept 5 bases outside the gene matches. CDR3 protein: CASNRGPDTEAFF. The CDR3 DNA reads as TGCGCCAGTAACAGGGGGCCCGACACTGAAGCTTTCTTT.

As for this clone: Relative to the germline gene, one junction end is altered; a read error may explain this. This chain joins TRBV7-7 and TRBJ2-7, with D possibly TRBD1 on 5 matching bases. CDR3 length equals 13 residues. Germline V gives CDR1 SSHAT, CDR2 FNYEAQ (reference sequence). CDR3: CASSPQQGYEQYF. The CDR3 nucleotides are TGTGCTAGCAGCCCACAGCAGGGCTACGAGCAGTACTTC.